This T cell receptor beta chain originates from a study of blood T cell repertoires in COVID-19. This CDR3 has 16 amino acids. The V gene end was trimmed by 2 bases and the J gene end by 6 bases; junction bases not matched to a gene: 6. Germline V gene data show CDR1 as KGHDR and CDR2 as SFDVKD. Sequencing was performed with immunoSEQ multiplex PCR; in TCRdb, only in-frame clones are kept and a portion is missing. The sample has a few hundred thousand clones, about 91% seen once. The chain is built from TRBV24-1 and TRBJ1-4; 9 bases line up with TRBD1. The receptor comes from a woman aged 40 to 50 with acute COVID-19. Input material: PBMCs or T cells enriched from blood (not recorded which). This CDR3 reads CATSDSLQGADEKLFF. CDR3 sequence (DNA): TGTGCCACCAGTGATTCATTACAGGGGGCTGATGAAAAACTGTTTTTT.